This T cell receptor beta chain emerged from a study of CD8+ T cells in alopecia areata. Study details: Patients remained on tofacitinib for 6 to 18 months and then went 6 months without it. Findings and caveats of the study: Amid tofacitinib therapy, many expanded lesional clones stayed present in scalp and blood.

Only a few counts were recorded for this clone. The antigen is not known. As for treatment: oral pan-JAK inhibitor, 5-10 mg twice daily. cDNA reverse transcribed from extracted RNA served as the sequencing template. Some clones are missing from TCRdb's copy, which holds only in-frame ones; the method was immunoSEQ multiplex PCR. This sample has 150,000 to 200,000 clones; around 58% occur once, and the top ten carry about 12%. V gave up 2 bases and J gave up 0 bases, with 11 bases separating them. This CDR3 contains 16 residues. The germline gives CDR1 SGHRS, CDR2 YFSETQ. The sequence was obtained from a human donor with alopecia areata. The genes are TRBV5-1 and TRBJ1-4; D is undetermined. This sample comprised CD8+ T cells sorted from blood, obtained at week 24, from a patient treated with tofacitinib. CDR3 region: CASSLRPISTNEKLFF. The CDR3 bases are TGCGCCAGCAGCTTACGACCGATCTCAACTAATGAAAAACTGTTTTTT.